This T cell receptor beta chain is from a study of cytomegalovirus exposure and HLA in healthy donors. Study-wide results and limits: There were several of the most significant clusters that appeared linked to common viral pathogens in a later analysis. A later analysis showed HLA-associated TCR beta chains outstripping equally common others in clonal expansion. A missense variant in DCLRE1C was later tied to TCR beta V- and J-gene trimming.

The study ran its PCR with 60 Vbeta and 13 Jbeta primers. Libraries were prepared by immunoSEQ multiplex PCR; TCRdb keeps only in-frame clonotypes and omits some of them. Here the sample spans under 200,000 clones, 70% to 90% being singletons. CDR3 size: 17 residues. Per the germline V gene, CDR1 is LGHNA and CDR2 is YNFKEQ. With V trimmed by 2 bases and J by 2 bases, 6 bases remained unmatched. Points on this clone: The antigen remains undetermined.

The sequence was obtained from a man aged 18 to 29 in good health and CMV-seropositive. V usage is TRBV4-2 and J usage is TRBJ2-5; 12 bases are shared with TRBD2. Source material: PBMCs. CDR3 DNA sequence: TGTGCCAGCAGCCAACCTAGCGGGGGGGCGAGACAAGAGACCCAGTACTTC. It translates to CASSQPSGGARQETQYF.